The clone carrying this T cell receptor beta chain was counted only a few times. TCRdb itself ran the 5' RACE reads through MiXCR, one entry per CDR3 protein. The data show around 300,000 distinct CDR3 sequences, about 4% seen once. The CDR3 totals 16 residues. CDR1 and CDR2 from the germline V gene are DFQATT and SNEGSKA (reference sequence). The ends lost 5 bases at V and 5 bases at J; junction bases unmatched: 9. The data are from a study of T cells after yellow fever vaccination. This clonotype was obtained from a man between 18 and 29 years old who received the YFV17D yellow fever vaccine. The sample here was PBMCs, taken 5 days after the yellow fever booster vaccination. The J gene is TRBJ2-3, the V gene TRBV20-1, with TRBD2 matching over 14 bases. The CDR3 reads CSAPRLAGGPVDTQYF. The CDR3 nucleotides are TGCAGTGCTCCTCGACTAGCGGGGGGGCCGGTAGATACGCAGTATTTT.